This T cell receptor beta chain was obtained from a study of blood T cell repertoires in COVID-19 (dated by TCRdb to about 2020). About the study as a whole: Samples from collaborators originated in the United States, Italy and Spain and spanned both the acute and convalescent phases of COVID-19. The prospective study material was composed of cDNA or gDNA derived from T cells, B-cell-depleted T cells, or PBMCs. The dataset comprised deeply sampled blood TCRbeta repertoires from subjects exposed to, actively infected with, or recovered from COVID-19. The repertoires were made available in a free public database intended to serve as a resource for research on the immune response to SARS-CoV-2. The samples were drawn from two sources: the first 160 participants of the ongoing ImmuneRACE study, and 1,000 to 1,500 subjects contributed by 6 global collaborators. Sample metadata almost always included a de-identified subject ID, COVID-19 status, age in years and sex. Where available, HLA class I and class II types were taken from metadata supplied by the sample provider and were not determined by assay-based typing. General findings and caveats noted by the study authors: The quantity of clinical and demographic metadata differed by source and by participant and was supplied without curation.

TCRbeta CDR3 regions were amplified from genomic DNA using the immunoSEQ Assay, a bias-controlled multiplex PCR. The paper's data handling went like this. The number of nucleated cells in each sample was estimated by amplification of reference gene primers within the assay. Sequence reads were collapsed and filtered to measure the absolute abundance of every unique TCRbeta CDR3 rearrangement. For each sample, productive Simpson clonality was calculated as the square root of Simpson's diversity index over productive rearrangements. This immuneACCESS table, as held by TCRdb, lists in-frame sequences with V and J called but not all clones. Of the missing ones, under half trace to an unresolved V gene in checked studies; the others have no known cause. The V and J calls and the clone size are those of that table, but D and trimming were determined from the DNA. The table for this sample lists hundreds of thousands of clones; around 84% of them were counted only once. Of the sample, around 1.4% falls within the top ten clones.

Each collaborating institution followed its own protocols to collect whole blood in K2EDTA tubes. Collaborator samples were shipped for TCRbeta analysis as frozen whole blood, isolated PBMCs, or DNA extracted from either sample type. About this clone: Its antigen is currently not known. No base quality information exists; no much larger clone differs at one position.

The sequence came from a man aged 70-80 years with acute or convalescent COVID-19. Source material: peripheral blood.

The DNA sequence reads TGTGCCAGTAGTATTGTGGGGGCGCCCAGCAATCAGCCCCAGCATTTT. Its translation reads: CASSIVGAPSNQPQHF. In this chain, TRBV19 is recombined with TRBJ1-5; the D segment could be TRBD1, given 6 matching bases. V lost 3 bases and J lost 1 base; the stretch between them is 13 bases long. Reading the germline V gene (reference sequence) gives CDR1 LNHDA and CDR2 SQIVND. From the cysteine through the phenylalanine, the CDR3 covers 16 amino acids. Only the CDR3 DNA stays, 48 bases, in frame from base 1.